These T cell receptor beta chains were read from a single sample in a study of lymphopenia after photon versus proton radiotherapy. Libraries were prepared by immunoSEQ multiplex PCR; TCRdb keeps only in-frame clonotypes and omits some of them. The sample yields around 35,000 clones, around 85% seen once. Sample: peripheral blood, taken from a patient treated with photon-based radiotherapy. These receptors were collected from a man aged 45 to 65 with gastric cancer. CDR3s include the opening cysteine and the closing phenylalanine or tryptophan. A D gene is named only where the DNA matches it firmly. Rows may omit the clone size; those that give it use once, few, many or a size class.

DNA	CDR3	V	D	size	J
TGTGCCAGCAGCCGCATCTCCGGGACTAGCGGTAGCTCCTACAATGAGCAGTTCTTC	CASSRISGTSGSSYNEQFF	TRBV4-2	TRBD2	.	TRBJ2-1
TGTGCCAGCAGCCTGACTGGCAGCAACCTCTACAATGAGCAGTTCTTC	CASSLTGSNLYNEQFF	TRBV5-6	.	.	TRBJ2-1
TGTGCCAGCAGCGAGGACAAGTTGGATGGCTACACCTTC	CASSEDKLDGYTF	TRBV5-6	.	few	TRBJ1-2
TGTGCCACTTTAGCGGGGGGATTCACAGATACGCAGTATTTT	CATLAGGFTDTQYF	TRBV10-3	TRBD2	few	TRBJ2-3
TGTGCCAGTAGTAGCCAGCTACTAGAGGAGACCCAGTACTTC	CASSSQLLEETQYF	TRBV19	.	few	TRBJ2-5
TGTGCCAGTAGTATTGCAACAGCAACTAATGAAAAACTGTTTTTT	CASSIATATNEKLFF	TRBV19	.	.	TRBJ1-4
TGTGCCAGCAGCTCGGGGGACAGTACTGAAGCTTTCTTT	CASSSGDSTEAFF	TRBV5-6	TRBD1	.	TRBJ1-1
TGTGCCAGCAGCCAAGCGTTGTCCACCCGGGAGCTGTTTTTT	CASSQALSTRELFF	TRBV4-2	.	.	TRBJ2-2
TGCGCCAGCAGCTTAAGGTTCGGACAGGGCGGCTACAATGAGCAGTTCTTC	CASSLRFGQGGYNEQFF	TRBV5-1	TRBD1	once	TRBJ2-1
TGTGCCAGCTCGGACCGGGACACCGGGGAGCTGTTTTTT	CASSDRDTGELFF	TRBV18	.	.	TRBJ2-2
TGTGCCAGCAGCTTAGGTGGAGGAGCGGCTGGGGGCTACACCTTC	CASSLGGGAAGGYTF	TRBV11-2	.	.	TRBJ1-2
TGTGCCAGTAGTGTCCCTAGCGGGGGACACTACGAGCAGTACTTC	CASSVPSGGHYEQYF	TRBV19	TRBD2	.	TRBJ2-7
TGTGCCAGCTCGGAGGGAGCGGGGGTGAACACTGAAGCTTTCTTT	CASSEGAGVNTEAFF	TRBV18	.	.	TRBJ1-1
TGTGCCAGCAGTGAATCACTACCGTCCTTCACAGATACGCAGTATTTT	CASSESLPSFTDTQYF	TRBV2	.	.	TRBJ2-3
TGTGCCAGCAGCGTACTTTTCCTCCACGGGGGGTCCTACGAGCAGTACTTC	CASSVLFLHGGSYEQYF	TRBV28	TRBD2	.	TRBJ2-7
TGTGCCAGCAGCTTTGGACTAGCGGGAGCTAACTCAGATACGCAGTATTTT	CASSFGLAGANSDTQYF	TRBV11-1	TRBD2	.	TRBJ2-3
TGCAGCGTTGTGGGACAGGGGGCGCCCACCGGGGAGCTGTTTTTT	CSVVGQGAPTGELFF	TRBV29-1	TRBD1	once	TRBJ2-2
TGTGCCAGCAGCCCCACTCCGACAGGGCGGGAGCAGTACTTC	CASSPTPTGREQYF	TRBV28	TRBD1	.	TRBJ2-7
TGTGCCAGCAGCATAAGGGGACTAGCGGGAGACGAGCAGTACTTC	CASSIRGLAGDEQYF	TRBV5-4	TRBD2	.	TRBJ2-7